This is a list of T cell receptor beta chains from one sample in a study of cytomegalovirus exposure and HLA in healthy donors. The method was immunoSEQ multiplex PCR; TCRdb's version includes in-frame clones alone and lacks a portion of them. The sample consists of a few hundred thousand clones, over 75% of them appearing once. Sequenced input: PBMCs. Receptors were obtained from a woman aged 18-35 years in good health and CMV-seronegative. The CDR3 runs from the conserved cysteine through the conserved F or W. Fields, in order: J gene, V gene, D gene, clone size, CDR3 protein, CDR3 DNA. D genes are given only for firm matches. Rows give clone size only sometimes, using once, few, many, or a class for an expanded clone.

J gene: TRBJ2-6
V gene: TRBV27
D gene: -
clone size: -
CDR3 protein: CASSLSLASGANVLTF
CDR3 DNA: TGTGCCAGCAGTTTATCACTAGCCTCTGGGGCCAACGTCCTGACTTTC

J gene: TRBJ2-7
V gene: TRBV4-1
D gene: TRBD1
clone size: once
CDR3 protein: CASSQRGGVSYEQYF
CDR3 DNA: TGCGCCAGCAGCCAGCGAGGGGGCGTAAGCTACGAGCAGTACTTC

J gene: TRBJ1-5
V gene: TRBV6-5
D gene: -
clone size: -
CDR3 protein: CASSYPTGPQHF
CDR3 DNA: TGTGCCAGCAGTTACCCAACAGGGCCCCAGCATTTT

J gene: TRBJ2-1
V gene: TRBV28
D gene: TRBD2
clone size: few
CDR3 protein: CASSLSPGLGSSYNEQFF
CDR3 DNA: TGTGCCAGCAGTTTATCACCCGGACTAGGGAGCTCCTACAATGAGCAGTTCTTC

J gene: TRBJ2-7
V gene: TRBV4-3
D gene: TRBD1
clone size: -
CDR3 protein: CASSQDRTGNYEQYF
CDR3 DNA: TGCGCCAGCAGCCAAGATAGGACAGGGAACTACGAGCAGTACTTC

J gene: TRBJ1-4
V gene: TRBV19
D gene: -
clone size: -
CDR3 protein: CASRGLGLLNEKLFF
CDR3 DNA: TGTGCCAGTAGGGGGCTGGGGCTACTGAATGAAAAACTGTTTTTT

J gene: TRBJ2-1
V gene: TRBV9
D gene: TRBD2
clone size: -
CDR3 protein: CASSVAGTSGNPPNEQFF
CDR3 DNA: TGTGCCAGCAGCGTAGCTGGGACTAGCGGGAACCCCCCCAATGAGCAGTTCTTC

J gene: TRBJ1-5
V gene: TRBV28
D gene: TRBD1
clone size: -
CDR3 protein: CATEKDRVNQPQHF
CDR3 DNA: TGTGCCACCGAAAAGGACAGGGTGAATCAGCCCCAGCATTTT

J gene: TRBJ1-2
V gene: TRBV19
D gene: -
clone size: -
CDR3 protein: CASSIPSLQDYTF
CDR3 DNA: TGTGCCAGTAGTATCCCCTCCCTACAGGACTACACCTTC

J gene: TRBJ1-5
V gene: TRBV27
D gene: TRBD1
clone size: few
CDR3 protein: CASSRDRGMQPQHF
CDR3 DNA: TGTGCCAGCAGCCGGGACAGGGGTATGCAGCCCCAGCATTTT

J gene: TRBJ2-7
V gene: TRBV5-1
D gene: TRBD1
clone size: -
CDR3 protein: CASSRRGQGGSYEQYF
CDR3 DNA: TGCGCCAGCAGCAGACGGGGACAGGGGGGCTCCTACGAGCAGTACTTC

J gene: TRBJ2-3
V gene: TRBV6-1
D gene: TRBD1
clone size: -
CDR3 protein: CASSTTGGADTQYF
CDR3 DNA: TGTGCCAGCAGCACGACAGGGGGCGCGGATACGCAGTATTTT

J gene: TRBJ2-3
V gene: TRBV5-1
D gene: TRBD2
clone size: -
CDR3 protein: CASSRTSGSSMIDTQYF
CDR3 DNA: TGCGCCAGCAGCCGGACTAGCGGGAGTAGTATGATAGATACGCAGTATTTT

J gene: TRBJ2-1
V gene: TRBV7-2
D gene: TRBD1
clone size: -
CDR3 protein: CASSLGQGVFNEQFF
CDR3 DNA: TGTGCCAGCAGCTTAGGGCAGGGGGTATTCAATGAGCAGTTCTTC

J gene: TRBJ2-1
V gene: TRBV25-1
D gene: TRBD2
clone size: -
CDR3 protein: CASTALAGGFEQFF
CDR3 DNA: TGTGCCAGCACAGCGTTAGCGGGAGGGTTTGAGCAGTTCTTC

J gene: TRBJ2-3
V gene: TRBV25-1
D gene: TRBD2
clone size: -
CDR3 protein: CASSELLAVSDTQYF
CDR3 DNA: TGTGCCAGCAGTGAATTACTAGCGGTCTCAGATACGCAGTATTTT

J gene: TRBJ2-7
V gene: TRBV9
D gene: -
clone size: -
CDR3 protein: CASSVESKGIYEQYF
CDR3 DNA: TGTGCCAGCAGCGTTGAGTCCAAGGGGATTTACGAGCAGTACTTC

J gene: TRBJ1-4
V gene: TRBV18
D gene: TRBD1
clone size: few
CDR3 protein: CASSPTGAVEKLFF
CDR3 DNA: TGTGCCAGCTCACCCACAGGGGCTGTTGAAAAACTGTTTTTT

J gene: TRBJ1-1
V gene: TRBV6-5
D gene: -
clone size: -
CDR3 protein: CASGERMNTEAFF
CDR3 DNA: TGTGCCAGCGGTGAGAGGATGAACACTGAAGCTTTCTTT

J gene: TRBJ2-7
V gene: TRBV2
D gene: TRBD1
clone size: -
CDR3 protein: CASTDRDYEQYF
CDR3 DNA: TGTGCCAGCACGGACAGGGACTACGAGCAGTACTTC

J gene: TRBJ1-6
V gene: TRBV7-9
D gene: TRBD1
clone size: -
CDR3 protein: CASSSRQGEFSYNSPLHF
CDR3 DNA: TGTGCCAGCAGCTCAAGACAGGGGGAATTTTCCTATAATTCACCCCTCCACTTT

J gene: TRBJ1-1
V gene: TRBV28
D gene: -
clone size: -
CDR3 protein: CASRRLEAFF
CDR3 DNA: TGTGCCAGCAGGCGGCTCGAAGCTTTCTTT

J gene: TRBJ1-5
V gene: TRBV27
D gene: TRBD1
clone size: -
CDR3 protein: CASSTGALGPQHF
CDR3 DNA: TGTGCCAGCAGTACAGGGGCATTGGGGCCCCAGCATTTT

J gene: TRBJ1-5
V gene: TRBV4-1
D gene: TRBD1
clone size: -
CDR3 protein: CASSHTRDRENRQPQHF
CDR3 DNA: TGCGCCAGCAGCCACACAAGGGACAGGGAAAATCGTCAGCCCCAGCATTTT